The 22 T cell receptor beta chains in this list originate from one sample, sequenced in a study of T cells in Graves' hyperthyroidism and ophthalmopathy. RNA transcripts were the template for amplifying TCR beta CDR3 regions. Researchers ran a first-round RT-PCR on the TCR CDR3 using the HTBI primer set. TCRdb redid the calling of the multiplex PCR reads with MiXCR, one entry per CDR3 protein. The sample carries about 620,000 distinct CDR3 sequences, about 17% recorded once. Source material: blood. The receptors come from a young woman with Graves' hyperthyroidism.

This clonotype was recorded many times. This chain connects TRBV13 to TRBJ2-3; D gene unclear. The CDR3 loop spans 15 amino acids. From germline, CDR1 is PRHDT and CDR2 FYEKMQ (reference sequence). The V end lost 1 base, the J end lost 0 bases, and 8 bases lay between the germline ends. The CDR3 is CASSLVFGSTDTQYF. The CDR3 DNA sequence: TGTGCCAGCAGCTTAGTGTTCGGTAGCACAGATACGCAGTATTTT.

This clonotype appeared many times. J is TRBJ2-5 and V is TRBV28, with TRBD1 matching 7 bases. Germline CDR1 is MDHEN and CDR2 is SYDVKM. J gave up 4 bases and V 6 bases, and 8 bases lay outside the gene matches. The CDR3 consists of 14 residues. The CDR3 protein is CASRVTGVGETQYF. The CDR3, as DNA: TGTGCCAGCAGGGTAACAGGGGTCGGAGAGACCCAGTACTTC.

Of note for this clonotype: A clone one base away is much larger, so this may be a read error. The chain joins TRBV2 to TRBJ2-5, with D uncertain. Trimming pared 8 bases from V and 1 base from J, leaving 8 bases between. The CDR3 runs 12 residues. Germline lookup yields CDR1 SNHLY and CDR2 FYNNEI. CDR3 region: CASGVTQETQYF. CDR3 DNA sequence: TGTGCCAGCGGAGTGACCCAAGAGACCCAGTACTTC. Complete variable domain (other parts from reference TRBV2 and TRBJ2-5): EPEVTQTPSHQVTQMGQEVILRCVPISNHLYFYWYRQILGQKVEFLVSFYNNEISEKSEIFDDQFSVERPDGSNFTLKIRSTKLEDSAMYFCASGVTQETQYFGPGTRLLVL.

This clonotype was detected ten times or more. This chain connects TRBV18 to TRBJ1-2; 8 positions agree with TRBD1. Losses at the gene ends were 3 bases for V and 6 bases for J; bases not matched to a gene: 3. CDR1 KGHSH and CDR2 LQKENI come from the germline V gene. The CDR3 length is 13 residues. The CDR3 protein is CASSPDRGDGYTF. In nucleotides, the CDR3 is TGTGCCAGCTCACCCGACAGGGGTGATGGCTACACCTTC.

The rearrangement joins TRBV28 to TRBJ1-3, with 8 bases fitting TRBD1. The length of the CDR3 is 16 residues. Germline trimming cut 6 bases from V and 1 base from J; bases unmatched to any gene: 8. Germline assignment: CDR1 MDHEN and CDR2 SYDVKM. The CDR3 loop is CASRPDRGLSGNTIYF. The CDR3 DNA is TGTGCCAGCAGGCCCGACAGGGGTTTATCTGGAAACACCATATATTTT.

This clonotype has only a few counts. V and J are TRBV28 and TRBJ1-3, with D uncertain. Deletions cut 7 bases from V and 1 base from J, with 8 bases between. This CDR3 is 13 amino acids long. Looked up from germline, CDR1 is MDHEN and CDR2 is SYDVKM. The CDR3 spells CASKATSGNTIYF. The CDR3 DNA reads TGTGCCAGCAAAGCTACATCTGGAAACACCATATATTTT.

This clonotype was seen a few times. This chain links TRBV20-1 with TRBJ2-7; a possible D gene is TRBD1 (7 bases). CDR3 size: 15 residues. CDR1 and CDR2 (germline): DFQATT, SNEGSKA (reference sequence). The V end was cut by 3 bases, the J end by 7 bases, with 22 bases between. CDR3 nucleotide sequence: TGCAGTGCTAGGAAGGGGGCGGGACAAGGCAATGAGCAGTACTTC. Translated: CSARKGAGQGNEQYF.

This clonotype was observed a handful of times. The genes are TRBV28 and TRBJ1-5; 9 bases line up with TRBD1. CDR3 length equals 16 residues. Germline V lookup: CDR1 MDHEN, CDR2 SYDVKM. Unmatched junction bases numbered 11, after V lost 7 bases and J lost 4 bases. CDR3 sequence (DNA): TGTGCCAGCAACACAGGGGGCATTAATAGAAATCAGCCCCAGCATTTT. Translation: CASNTGGINRNQPQHF.

Ten or more counts support this clonotype. The V gene is TRBV20-1, the J gene TRBJ1-2; TRBD1 is a possible D gene (6 bases). CDR3 size: 11 residues. V dropped 5 bases and J dropped 6 bases, with 10 bases sitting between them. Germline V gene sequence: CDR1 DFQATT, CDR2 SNEGSKA (reference sequence). In DNA form, the CDR3 reads TGCAGTGCTCAGGGGCTGGATGGCTACACCTTC. Translation: CSAQGLDGYTF.

The sample holds a few counts of this clonotype. The chain recombines TRBV9 with TRBJ2-2; no definite D call. The germline V and J ends were trimmed by 2 bases and 8 bases, with 10 bases remaining between them. The V gene's germline CDR1 is SGDLS and CDR2 YYNGEE. The CDR3 runs 13 residues. The CDR3 region has the DNA TGTGCCAGCAGCGTCGTCCTATGGGGGGAGCTGTTTTTT. Translation gives CASSVVLWGELFF.

This clonotype was observed a few times. The chain uses TRBV10-3 and TRBJ2-7, with 8 bases lining up with TRBD1. The CDR3 has 13 amino acids. The V and J ends lost 5 bases and 6 bases, in that order; junction bases with no gene match: 6. The germline V gene has CDR1 ENHRY and CDR2 SYGVKD. Here the CDR3 DNA reads TGTGCCATCAGTCCGGGACAGGACGTCGAGCAGTACTTC. Translating gives CAISPGQDVEQYF.

This clonotype was recorded at least ten times. V gene TRBV28 combines with J gene TRBJ2-1; tentatively, D is TRBD2 (6 bases). Trimming removed 3 bases at V and 4 bases at J, with 13 bases between. Germline values: CDR1 MDHEN, CDR2 SYDVKM. This CDR3 has 15 amino acids. The CDR3 DNA sequence: TGTGCCAGCAGTTTCTCTGGGGGGTTTTACAATGAGCAGTTCTTC. It is translated as CASSFSGGFYNEQFF.

This clonotype was recorded at least ten times. V gene TRBV3-1 combines with J gene TRBJ2-7; D is possibly TRBD1 (6 bases). The CDR3 is 16 residues long. V lost 2 bases, J lost 3 bases, and 17 bases lay in between. Germline V gives CDR1 LGHDT, CDR2 YNNKEL (reference sequence). The chain's CDR3 is CASSQKSTGGHYEQYF. CDR3 nucleotide sequence: TGTGCCAGCAGCCAAAAATCGACAGGCGGCCACTACGAGCAGTACTTC.

The chain couples TRBV5-6 to TRBJ1-1; D is unclear. The CDR3 is 13 residues long. V dropped 2 bases and J dropped 4 bases, with 9 bases sitting between them. Per the germline V gene, CDR1 is SGHDT and CDR2 is YYEEEE. CDR3 bases: TGTGCCAGCAGCTTAGCCGGCCCCACTGAAGCTTTCTTT. Residues: CASSLAGPTEAFF.

This clonotype was picked up many times. The V call is TRBV28, the J call TRBJ1-2; D is undetermined. The CDR3 runs 11 residues. In germline, CDR1 is MDHEN, CDR2 SYDVKM. The V end lost 7 bases, the J end lost 6 bases, and 9 bases lay between the germline ends. The CDR3 here is CASNAVDGYTF. The CDR3 nucleotides are TGTGCCAGCAACGCAGTGGATGGCTACACCTTC.

This clonotype was counted between two and nine times. This chain links TRBV20-1 with TRBJ1-2; TRBD1 agrees at 7 bases. Looked up from germline, CDR1 is DFQATT and CDR2 is SNEGSKA (reference sequence). V shed 2 bases, J shed 9 bases, and the junction held 18 bases outside the gene matches. The CDR3 loop spans 16 amino acids. The CDR3 sequence is CSARFHSGGDSRSYTF. CDR3 nucleotides: TGCAGTGCTAGATTCCATTCCGGCGGGGACAGTAGGAGCTACACCTTC.

This clonotype was detected ten times or more. This chain links TRBV28 with TRBJ2-7; 7 positions match TRBD2. The CDR3 is 13 amino acids. Germline-derived CDR1 and CDR2 are MDHEN and SYDVKM. The V gene end was trimmed by 3 bases and the J gene end by 5 bases; junction bases not matched to a gene: 4. CDR3 coding DNA: TGTGCCAGCAGTTTGGGGGGGGGGGACGAGCAGTACTTC. Encoded protein: CASSLGGGDEQYF. Using reference TRBV28 and TRBJ2-7 for the parts outside the CDR3, the full variable domain is DVKVTQSSRYLVKRTGEKVFLECVQDMDHENMFWYRQDPGLGLRLIYFSYDVKMKEKGDIPEGYSVSREKKERFSLILESASTNQTSMYLCASSLGGGDEQYFGPGTRLTVT.

This clonotype came up many times. The rearrangement uses TRBV6-5 and TRBJ2-1; 9 nucleotides match TRBD2. The J segment lost 9 bases and the V segment lost 4 bases, leaving 7 bases of the junction unmatched. The CDR3 is 14 amino acids. CDR1 and CDR2 from the germline V gene are MNHEY and SVGAGI. The CDR3 reads CASSSRTSASEQFF. In DNA, the CDR3 is TGTGCCAGCAGTTCTCGGACTAGCGCCAGTGAGCAGTTCTTC.

At least ten counts were recorded for this clonotype. V is TRBV5-1 and J is TRBJ1-1, with D perhaps matching TRBD1 (5 bases). With 4 bases removed from V and 5 bases from J, the gap between germline ends came to 9 bases. The CDR3 covers 12 residues. Germline values: CDR1 SGHRS, CDR2 YFSETQ. The CDR3 DNA reads TGCGCCAGCAGCACCCAGGGAACTGAAGCTTTCTTT. Its translation: CASSTQGTEAFF.

Notes on this clonotype: It may be a read error: a sequence one base away is much more abundant. This chain joins TRBV5-1 and TRBJ2-4; D possibly corresponds to TRBD2 (6 bases). This CDR3 contains 14 residues. Germline V gene data show CDR1 as SGHRS and CDR2 as YFSETQ. V dropped 1 base and J dropped 2 bases, with 7 bases sitting between them. CDR3 coding DNA: TGCGCCAGCAGCTTGCGGGAGCCCAAAAACATTCAGTACTTC. Residues: CASSLREPKNIQYF.

This clonotype was counted ten times or more. This chain uses TRBV30 with TRBJ1-2; possibly TRBD1 for D (5 bases). V dropped 4 bases and J dropped 6 bases, with 15 bases sitting between them. Germline V CDR1 and CDR2: GTSNPN, SVGIG (reference sequence). CDR3 length: 13 residues. CDR3 coding DNA: TGTGCCTGGACCGCCTTGGAGGGGAATGGCTACACCTTC. This sequence encodes CAWTALEGNGYTF.

Remarks on this clonotype: This may be a read error: a much more frequent sequence differs by one nucleotide. The V and J genes are TRBV19 and TRBJ2-1, with D tentatively TRBD2 (6 bases). The CDR3 sequence is 15 residues long. CDR1 and CDR2 (germline): LNHDA, SQIVND (reference sequence). The CDR3 sequence: CASSMGGVDYYEQFF. The CDR3 region has the DNA TGTGCCAGTAGTATGGGGGGAGTGGACTACTATGAGCAGTTCTTC. Full variable domain (outside the CDR3, taken from reference TRBV19 and TRBJ2-1): DGGITQSPKYLFRKEGQNVTLSCEQNLNHDAMYWYRQDPGQGLRLIYYSQIVNDFQKGDIAEGYSVSREKKESFPLTVTSAQKNPTAFYLCASSMGGVDYYEQFFGPGTRLTVL.